This paragraph covers one T cell receptor beta chain sequence. The target of this receptor is not known. No quality values exist for individual bases; no much larger clone is one base distant. Trimming removed 5 bases from V and 8 bases from J; the gene matches leave 7 bases unexplained. CDR1 KGHDR and CDR2 SFDVKD were looked up in the germline V gene. CDR3 length: 14 amino acids, cysteine to phenylalanine. Only the CDR3 DNA stays, 42 bases, in frame from base 1. TCR beta rearrangements were amplified from genomic DNA extracted from peripheral blood rather than from sorted cells or RNA. The sample is drawn from a study of T cell repertoires in aging, cancer and after chemotherapy (dated by TCRdb to about 2019). For the study in its entirety: Donors spanned six age groups from 30 or younger to 70 or older, with at least three individuals per group. TCR repertoires from healthy donor controls were recorded over periods of several months to years and showed clear clonal overlap between repeated samplings. The complete dataset included about 9 million TCR reads. To look at immunoaging and at how T cells reconstitute after chemotherapy, the study profiled TCR beta repertoires in peripheral blood from both healthy donors and cancer patients. The cohort comprised about 220 cancer patients, 90 to 94 with hematological and roughly 120 with solid cancers, plus 95 healthy donors as a reference group. Study-level results and caveats: In healthy donors, the decline in TCR diversity with age was mainly explained by loss of richness, whereas in cancer patients loss of evenness was also found to contribute. The authors noted that the repertoire data do not allow conclusions about immunological memory after chemotherapy. In both cancer cohorts, the median generation probability rose over the chemotherapy interval, which suggests that the repertoire was reconstituted through rebound thymic output. Significantly lower blood TCR diversity and higher clonality were observed in untreated patients with hematological or solid cancers than in age-matched healthy donors.

Multiplex touch-down PCR with a mixed TRB-A/B primer pool was used to amplify rearranged TRB sequences covering the V, D and J segments. Illumina adapters and sample indices were attached to the amplicons in two consecutive PCR reactions using Phusion HS II polymerase. After gel purification with the NucleoSpin Gel and PCR Clean-up kit, the amplicons were checked using Qubit and an Agilent 2100 Bioanalyzer. Sequencing of the libraries was done on an Illumina MiSeq with paired-end, single-indexed 600-cycle runs. On the study's bioinformatics: MiXCR versions 2.12 and 3.0.5 were used to process TRB sequences. Each unique CDR3 nucleotide sequence was treated as one clone, and only productive sequences with two or more reads were kept. The repertoire metrics were Shannon diversity, evenness, clonality (calculated as one minus evenness), and diversity profiles parameterized by alpha from 0 to 5. The IGoR algorithm was used to calculate generation probabilities for clones in the paired samples taken before and after chemotherapy. TCRdb trimmed the raw reads at Q25, called clones with MiXCR and kept productive beta chains. Merged by CDR3 protein, the rows form single entries marked with the most common genes and DNA. TCRdb assigned the V and J calls; the authors' analysis was not used. This sample gives over 4,500 distinct CDR3 sequences in total; roughly 27% of them show up just once. The top ten clones comprise around 7.2% of the sample.

The sequencing input was blood. This receptor was identified in a human donor in good health. Here the chain combines TRBV24-1 and TRBJ1-2; TRBD1 matches 10 bases in the middle. The DNA sequence is given as TGTGCCACCAGTGCCCTGGACAGGGGGGAAGGCTACACCTTC. Translated, this is CATSALDRGEGYTF.